These 7 T cell receptor beta chains were all obtained from the same sample, sequenced in a study of type 1 and type 2 diabetes patients. The PCR template was genomic DNA. A primer set of 30 forward and 13 reverse primers amplified the CDR3. TCRdb re-derived calls from the multiplex PCR reads in MiXCR, one entry per CDR3 protein. The sample contains around 300,000 distinct CDR3 sequences, roughly 50% of which appear only once. The sample comprised peripheral blood mononuclear cells (PBMCs). Every receptor here comes from a man between 18 and 35 years old with type 2 diabetes.

This clonotype was observed a handful of times. The J gene is TRBJ1-1, the V gene TRBV19, with TRBD1 matching over 8 bases. This CDR3 is 14 amino acids long. Germline V gives CDR1 LNHDA, CDR2 SQIVND (reference sequence). V trimming: 4 bases; J trimming: 5 bases; junction bases outside the gene matches: 6. CDR3 coding DNA: TGTGCCAGTAGTACGGACAGGGTTCGTACTGAAGCTTTCTTT. This encodes CASSTDRVRTEAFF.

This clonotype was picked up a small number of times. The chain joins TRBV25-1 to TRBJ2-5; 9 nucleotides line up with TRBD2. This CDR3 contains 18 residues. Germline assignment: CDR1 MGHDK and CDR2 SYGVNS. J was trimmed by 2 bases and V by 4 bases; bases with no gene match: 14. In DNA form, the CDR3 reads TGTGCCAGCAGTGCTCGCGTAGCGGGGGCGGAATTGCAAGAGACCCAGTACTTC. Translating gives CASSARVAGAELQETQYF.

This clonotype was counted only a few times. This chain links TRBV5-5 with TRBJ1-2; 9 bases fit TRBD1. From germline, CDR1 is SGHKS and CDR2 YYEKEE (reference sequence). The trim removed 4 bases at V and 5 bases at J, leaving 6 bases unmatched. The CDR3 runs 14 residues. As DNA, the CDR3 is TGTGCCAGCAGCGCCTGGGACAGGGAATATGGCTACACCTTC. Protein product: CASSAWDREYGYTF.

This clonotype has more than one count but fewer than ten. The V gene is TRBV9, the J gene TRBJ2-1; 7 bases align to TRBD2. Losses at the gene ends were 3 bases for V and 9 bases for J; bases not matched to a gene: 6. CDR3 length: 13 amino acids. The germline CDR1 and CDR2 sequences are SGDLS and YYNGEE. The CDR3 reads CASSGAAGIEQFF. CDR3 DNA: TGTGCCAGCAGCGGCGCAGCGGGGATTGAGCAGTTCTTC.

This clonotype came up a few times. This sequence joins TRBV20-1 and TRBJ2-6, with D uncertain. The germline CDR1 and CDR2 sequences are DFQATT and SNEGSKA (reference sequence). V was clipped by 3 bases and J by 3 bases, with 3 bases between them. This CDR3 is 12 amino acids long. The DNA for the CDR3 is TGCAGTGCTAGTAGTGGGGCCAACGTCCTGACTTTC. Translation: CSASSGANVLTF.

As to this clonotype: At one of its ends the junction is not consistent with the germline gene, which may arise from a read error. Here the CDR3 reads CSARTGNGNTF. Here the CDR3 DNA reads TGCAGTGCTAGAACCGGGAATGGCAACACCTTC. The chain has TRBV20-1 and TRBJ1-2; D remains ambiguous. The CDR3 has 11 amino acids. Germline values: CDR1 DFQATT, CDR2 SNEGSKA (reference sequence).

This clonotype was recorded once. The chain is built from TRBV7-7 and TRBJ2-5; TRBD1 is a possible D gene (5 bases). The CDR3 has 14 amino acids. Germline V gene data show CDR1 as SSHAT and CDR2 as FNYEAQ (reference sequence). CDR3: CANSLSRVGQTQYF. The CDR3 DNA follows: TGTGCTAACAGCTTATCCAGGGTCGGTCAGACCCAGTACTTC.